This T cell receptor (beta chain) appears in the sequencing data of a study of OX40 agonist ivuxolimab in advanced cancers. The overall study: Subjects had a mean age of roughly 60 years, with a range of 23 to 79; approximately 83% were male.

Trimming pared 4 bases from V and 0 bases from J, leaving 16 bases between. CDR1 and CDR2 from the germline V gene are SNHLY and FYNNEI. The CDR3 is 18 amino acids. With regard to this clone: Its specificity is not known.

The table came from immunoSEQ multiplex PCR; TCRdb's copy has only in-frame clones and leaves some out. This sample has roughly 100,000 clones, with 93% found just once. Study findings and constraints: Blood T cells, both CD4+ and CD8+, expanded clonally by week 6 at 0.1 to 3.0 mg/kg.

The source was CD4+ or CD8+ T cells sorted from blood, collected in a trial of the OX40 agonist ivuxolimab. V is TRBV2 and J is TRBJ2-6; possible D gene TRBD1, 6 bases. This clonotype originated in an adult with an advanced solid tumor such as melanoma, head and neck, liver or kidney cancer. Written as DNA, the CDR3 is TGTGCCAGCAGTGTTCGCGTCACAGGGAGCTCTGGGGCCAACGTCCTGACTTTC. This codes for CASSVRVTGSSGANVLTF.